This T cell receptor (beta chain) was captured by sequencing in a study of regulatory T cells in long-lasting Graves disease (dated by TCRdb to the early 2020s). With respect to the entire study: Persistent Graves' disease was defined as antithyroid drug treatment for over 5 years with persistently positive TSH receptor autoantibodies. The study was conducted in China and was registered as a clinical trial. Persistent Graves' disease patients were compared with newly diagnosed Graves' disease patients by peripheral blood TCR sequencing and RNA sequencing. TCR sequencing covered 13 persistent and roughly 20 newly diagnosed Graves' disease patients, around 33 samples in total. Antithyroid drugs had been taken for approximately 9.7 years on average by persistent Graves' disease patients in the clinical cohort. Broader findings and caveats from the paper: Persistent patients shared more public clonotypes among themselves (more than 2,500) than newly diagnosed patients did (more than 950). Sequencing and analysis were limited to the TCR beta chain. Compared with newly diagnosed patients, persistent Graves' disease patients had lower TCR Shannon entropy and fewer highly expanded clones, which suggests clonal expansion. The small sample size was acknowledged by the authors as a limitation that may reduce accuracy. Because the primary lesion, thyroid tissue, could not be accessed, the study looked at peripheral blood alone. TRBV28, TRBJ1-2 and TRBJ2-5 were preferentially used in persistent disease, while TRBV20-1 and TRBJ2-1 were favored in newly diagnosed disease.

CDR1 and CDR2 were assigned from the germline V gene as SGHRS and YFSETQ. V is trimmed back by 6 bases and J by 2 bases, and the junction contains 4 bases that no gene match accounts for. Reading from cysteine to phenylalanine, the CDR3 counts 13 amino acids. Only the CDR3 region is kept as DNA, spanning 39 bases read in frame from base 1. What the time point label conveys for this sample: persistent/refractory GD, antithyroid drugs over 5 years with positive TRAb. RNA was extracted from PBMCs in TRIzol for both TCR sequencing and RNA sequencing. The diagnosis of Graves' disease followed American Thyroid Association guidelines. Recruitment of patients was carried out at an endocrinology department in Xi'an, China. Each patient gave 7.5 to 10 milliliters of peripheral blood, collected in an EDTA anticoagulant tube. Ficoll Paque Plus density gradient separation was used to isolate PBMCs, and no further T cell sorting was done. An Agilent 2100 Bioanalyzer and agarose gel were used to assess RNA quality, and a NanoDrop 2000 was used to measure RNA concentration.

Receptor libraries were prepared by multiplex PCR. TCRdb names Illumina HiSeq 4000 as the instrument used. iRepertoire HTBI primers and Arm-PCR amplification of CDR3 regions were used to construct TCR beta libraries. Gel purification was performed on PCR products prior to sequencing. On the study's bioinformatics: Gene usage analysis of CDR3 amino acid clonotypes used the approximately 62 TRBV and 14 to 15 TRBJ segments found across samples. COPE and FqMerger were used to merge filtered high-quality paired reads into contigs. BLAST was used to align contigs to IMGT TRBV, TRBD and TRBJ reference genes, with CDR3 defined following IMGT. Any clonotype with a frequency above 0.1% was classified as a highly expanded clone. Shannon entropy was used to measure repertoire diversity, and the Gini coefficient was used to measure V-J evenness. Public clonotypes were defined as clonotypes shared by more than one individual. The public sequencing data were trimmed at Q25 with fastp and processed into clonotypes with MiXCR by TCRdb, which kept only in-frame beta chains. A single entry per CDR3 protein holds the most common genes and DNA from its merged rows. The V and J calls, along with clone size, are taken from TCRdb and not from the paper's own processing. In this sample the table shows around 510,000 distinct CDR3 sequences, around 20% of which occur a single time. Of the sample, 7.8% falls within the top ten clones.

As concerns this clonotype: What this receptor recognizes is not known. No much larger clone is present one base from it, and per-base qualities are unavailable.

Sequences were derived from peripheral blood mononuclear cells (PBMCs), sampled when the disease was refractory, from a patient treated with antithyroid drugs. The chain uses TRBV5-1 and TRBJ1-1, with 7 bases aligning to TRBD1. The origin of this receptor is a female donor with Graves disease. The DNA sequence reads TGCGCCAGCAAACAGGGGATAAACACTGAAGCTTTCTTT. Translated, this is CASKQGINTEAFF.